Below are 8 T cell receptor beta chains sequenced from a single sample in a study of high-grade serous ovarian cancer treatment subgroups. Sequenced by immunoSEQ multiplex PCR; TCRdb stores in-frame clones only, minus some. The table shows some 3,100 clones, with roughly 59% occurring only once. The tumor samples were collected prior to definitive surgery or chemotherapy. The sample taken for sequencing was tumor tissue. These receptors all stem from a human donor with high-grade serous ovarian cancer.

The chain employs TRBV7-9 and TRBJ2-1; D possibly uses TRBD1 or TRBD2 (5 bases each). This CDR3 has 13 residues. The V gene lost 2 bases and the J gene lost 7 bases, with 9 bases spanning the gap. Germline V gene sequence: CDR1 SEHNR, CDR2 FQNEAQ (reference sequence). CDR3 nucleotides: TGTGCCAGCAGCTTACAGGGCGGGAATGAGCAGTTCTTC. It yields the protein CASSLQGGNEQFF.

V gene TRBV5-6 combines with J gene TRBJ2-7, with D possibly called TRBD1 or TRBD2 (5 bases each). V shed 3 bases and J shed 7 bases, with 17 bases lying between them. The length of the CDR3 is 14 residues. CDR1 is SGHDT and CDR2 is YYEEEE in the germline V gene. The CDR3: CASSSPGRTGEQYF. The CDR3 DNA is TGTGCCAGCAGCTCCCCGGGACGGACGGGGGAGCAGTACTTC.

The chain employs TRBV5-5 and TRBJ1-2; D call uncertain. This CDR3 has 16 residues. The V and J ends lost 4 bases and 0 bases respectively, with 16 bases between them. The germline V gene encodes CDR1 SGHKS and CDR2 YYEKEE (reference sequence). This CDR3 reads CASSPYGGIANYGYTF. In DNA form, the CDR3 reads TGTGCCAGCAGCCCCTATGGAGGGATCGCTAACTATGGCTACACCTTC.

The rearrangement joins TRBV9 to TRBJ2-2; 11 bases agree with TRBD2. CDR3 length equals 17 residues. Germline lookup yields CDR1 SGDLS and CDR2 YYNGEE. The trim removed 4 bases at V and 4 bases at J, leaving 9 bases unmatched. CDR3 sequence (DNA): TGTGCCAGCAGCATAAGAACTAGCGGGGGAACCACCGGGGAGCTGTTTTTT. This gives the protein CASSIRTSGGTTGELFF.

This clone turned up a few times. This sequence joins TRBV7-3 and TRBJ2-1; TRBD2 might be the D (6 bases). The V gene's germline CDR1 is SGHTA and CDR2 FQGTGA. The CDR3 is made up of 13 amino acids. Trimming took off 4 bases at V and 9 bases at J, with 13 bases between the two ends. The CDR3 is CASSSPGGAEQFF. DNA for the CDR3: TGTGCCAGCAGCTCCCCTGGCGGGGCTGAGCAGTTCTTC.

This clone was seen only a few times. The rearrangement links TRBV10-3 to TRBJ2-5, with a tentative D call TRBD2 (7 bases). The V and J ends lost 4 bases and 1 base respectively, with 16 bases between them. Germline loops: CDR1 ENHRY, CDR2 SYGVKD. This CDR3 has 16 amino acids. CDR3 residues: CAISADWGGPQETQYF. The CDR3 bases are TGTGCCATCAGTGCCGACTGGGGGGGCCCCCAAGAGACCCAGTACTTC.

This clone has just a few counts. The rearrangement uses TRBV5-1 and TRBJ1-2, with TRBD1 identical over 11 bases. With 1 base clipped from V and 3 bases from J, the junction kept 5 bases outside the gene matches. The CDR3 runs 16 residues. CDR1 SGHRS and CDR2 YFSETQ come from the germline V gene. The CDR3 DNA sequence: TGCGCCAGCAGCTTGTCCCCGGGACAGGGGGACTATGGCTACACCTTC. This translates into CASSLSPGQGDYGYTF.

The V and J genes are TRBV9 and TRBJ2-1, with 10 bases lining up with TRBD2. This CDR3 spans 15 amino acids. Germline CDR1 and CDR2: SGDLS and YYNGEE. Trimming cost V 0 bases and J 8 bases; bases outside gene matches: 5. Here the CDR3 reads CASSVALAGPYEQFF. The CDR3 coding sequence is TGTGCCAGCAGCGTAGCACTAGCGGGACCCTATGAGCAGTTCTTC.